This T cell receptor (beta chain) is drawn from a study of T-cell reconstitution after alpha-beta-depleted transplantation in children. With 0 bases clipped from V and 0 bases from J, the junction kept 8 bases outside the gene matches. This CDR3 contains 18 residues. Germline values: CDR1 SGHNT, CDR2 YYREEE (reference sequence). This clonotype appeared a few times. A TCRbeta library incorporating unique molecular identifiers was prepared. TCRdb passed the PCR reads through MiXCR, listing each CDR3 protein once. This table has about 72,000 distinct CDR3 sequences, 5.5% to 7.5% appearing once. This TCR was sampled from a human donor who donated a stem cell graft to a child with acute lymphoblastic leukemia. This sample comprised PBMCs from the stem cell graft donor, obtained from the stem cell graft. This chain joins TRBV5-4 and TRBJ2-3; 9 bases line up with TRBD1. CDR3 sequence (DNA): TGTGCCAGCAGCTTGGGTGGACAGGGGAGGACTAGCACAGATACGCAGTATTTT. Its translation: CASSLGGQGRTSTDTQYF.